This entry describes one TCR beta chain. This clone was counted between two and nine times. It lacks a known antigen. Base qualities are missing; no much larger clone stands one base away. The cohort was made up of about 670 healthy bone marrow donors. At the time of sampling, all cohort members were nominally healthy, though unrecorded immune exposures were likely present. The donor tested CMV seronegative, placing the donor among the 300 to 450 seronegative members of the cohort. Each donor provided a peripheral blood sample, and peripheral blood mononuclear cells were used for TCR beta sequencing. Genomic DNA was extracted from the blood cell samples with the Qiagen DNeasy Blood Extraction Kit. Receptor libraries were prepared by the immunoSEQ multiplex PCR assay. For the multiplex PCR, a mixture combining 60 forward primers for TCR Vbeta segments and 13 reverse primers for TCR Jbeta segments was used. The CDR3 region of rearranged TCR beta genes was amplified from genomic DNA with a multiplex PCR assay. Amplified TCR beta libraries were sequenced as 87-base-pair reads on the Illumina HiSeq System. In the authors' own workflow: A later analysis tallied approximately 87 million unique TCR beta chains across the 660 or so repertoires, and approximately 12 million of those chains were shared by two or more donors. A nearest-neighbor algorithm error-corrected the raw reads and collapsed the reads into unique sequences, merging closely related sequences to remove PCR and sequencing errors. To assign V, D and J gene segments, CDR3 sequences were aligned to IMGT reference sequences. For a sequence to be retained, a match of at least six nucleotides was required to both a V gene segment and a J gene segment. A rearrangement was called productive if the CDR3 had no stop codons and remained in frame with V and J, and every other rearrangement was called non-productive. Following IMGT convention, CDR3 was defined as the stretch from the second conserved V-encoded cysteine to the conserved J-encoded phenylalanine. The earlier analysis of about 610 of the donors excluded sequences that lacked an unambiguous match to a single V gene segment. In an earlier analysis of approximately 500 of the donors, a V segment was called functional when productive rearrangements were above 56.7%, and segregating when the standard deviation between donors exceeded 5%. A statistical classification framework was developed to diagnose cytomegalovirus status using the catalog of TCR beta chain sequences. V and J gene assignment, in a later analysis, came from comparing TCR nucleotide sequences with IMGT/GENE-DB human TR gene sequences. In a later analysis, CDR3 sequences and most-parsimonious VDJ recombination scenarios were assigned using the TCRdist pipeline. In a later analysis, every TCR beta chain was defined by the combination of its CDR3 amino acid sequence and its V-gene family, and reads without a unique V-gene family were dropped. As a way to deal with suspected cross-contamination and a sequencing artifact, a later analysis dropped 450 to 600 nucleotide sequences that were highly shared and had low generation probability. For each public chain, a later analysis derived a clonal expansion index from normalized ranks of inferred template counts within each repertoire. In a later analysis, generation probabilities were computed using a VDJ recombination model fitted to out-of-frame rearrangements, and the results were checked against IGoR. In a later analysis, hypergeometric tests were used to score TCR-TCR, TCR-HLA and TCR-CMV co-occurrence, with a repertoire-size bias correction applied to TCR pairs. In a later analysis, false discovery rates were estimated by permuting HLA or CMV assignments 20 times. In a later analysis, co-occurring TCRs were grouped with DBSCAN, and TCRdist sequence similarity was added when clustering was performed within HLA-allele-positive subsets. Repertoires with fewer than 30,000 or more than 120,000 public chains were left out of co-occurrence clustering, as were five repertoires with anomalous nucleotide sharing. TCRdb mirrors the immuneACCESS table, restricted to in-frame sequences. Some clones are absent from its copies; in checked studies, under half trace to an unresolved V gene, and the reason for the others is unknown. V, J and clone size derive from that table, while D and trimming were established from the DNA sequence. The sample yields some 180,000 clones; over 70% were counted once. Roughly 1.5% of the sample is taken by the ten largest.

V lost 8 bases and J lost 8 bases, and the count of bases not matched to a germline gene is 14. CDR1 GTSNPN and CDR2 SVGIG were looked up in the germline V gene (reference sequence). Reading from cysteine to phenylalanine, the CDR3 counts 14 amino acids. Only the CDR3 DNA is retained, 42 bases long and in frame from the first base. The data were obtained in a study of cytomegalovirus exposure and HLA in healthy donors (dated by TCRdb to the late 2010s). A note on the overall study: An earlier analysis of approximately 550 of the donors reported approximately 290 Gb of sequence data and around 120 million unique TCR beta sequences from some 180 million T cells. An early release that covered 640 HLA-typed donors contained about 290 gigabases of sequencing data and tens of millions of unique TCR sequences. Among the approximately 420 genotyped donors, around 81% belonged to the genetic ancestry cluster associated with self-reported Caucasian donors. The aim of the study was to test whether cataloging public T cell receptors could identify signatures of past pathogen exposure. The study used immunosequencing to profile the T cell repertoires of more than 650 subjects and linked those repertoires to cytomegalovirus serostatus. Besides the first cohort of about 730 subjects, a separate validation cohort made up of roughly 120 different subjects was used. The study combined high-throughput TCR immunosequencing, statistical association of individual TCRs with disease status, and machine learning to predict cytomegalovirus infection status. To study patterns of TCR occurrence, a later analysis re-analyzed previously published TCR beta repertoires from several hundred donors and added high-resolution HLA genotyping. In the later analysis, no new phenotypic data were used to find candidate immune exposures; instead, reliance was placed on TCR beta sequences and their occurrence across donors. To decide whether each TCR beta V gene segment behaved as functional or pseudogenic, an earlier analysis of some 600 of the donors relied on high-throughput TCR beta sequencing. Donor age, sex, ethnicity and CMV serostatus were compiled together with the repertoire data. A later genetic analysis used genome-wide SNP genotypes for about 55% of the 666 donors, treating that subset as a discovery cohort. All discovery cohort repertoires had been generated on a single sequencing platform. Both class I and class II loci were covered by HLA typing, at four-digit resolution. Typing coverage varied by locus: roughly 629-640 donors for A, B, C, DRB1 and DQB1; 522 for DQA1; some 610 for DPA1; 450 to 480 for DPB1. Several DR-DQ haplotypes were treated as single units for association and clustering because of strong linkage in the cohort. Across roughly 420 genotyped donors of the cohort, an average of about 240,000 unique TCR beta nucleotide sequences per donor were sequenced, and about a sixth of those sequences were non-productive. What the authors observed across the whole study: The classifier was reported to diagnose cytomegalovirus status with high specificity and sensitivity in both the original and validation cohorts. Most CMV-associated TCR beta chains appeared to be HLA-restricted in a later analysis, and the HLA associations seemed to be driven largely by CMV exposure. Because the 87-base-pair reads could not distinguish some IMGT-functional V segments, including TRBV6-2 and TRBV6-3, those segments were excluded. In a later analysis, some 18,000 TCR beta sequences were associated with specific HLA alleles at a false discovery rate of 0.05. Most TCR sequences were observed very rarely across donors, whereas some public TCRs were present in many individuals. Because HLA typing was unavailable for some donors at each locus, only the typed subset was used in association tests. Several of the top co-occurrence clusters appeared to be linked to parvovirus B19, influenza, CMV and Epstein-Barr virus, according to a later analysis. Sequencing depth was assumed to be roughly uniform across donors in the presence/absence analyses, though that assumption may not hold. A later genetic analysis associated a missense DCLRE1C variant with V-gene and J-gene trimming of TCR beta chains, and an independent cohort replicated the association. A cluster of highly shared sequence variants was judged likely to be a technical artifact of the sequencing pipeline. A later analysis found that HLA-associated TCR beta chains were more clonally expanded and had lower generation probabilities than equally common non-associated chains. The study listed 150 to 200 TCR beta chains as associated with cytomegalovirus. A further reported finding was that TCR beta sequences accurately predicted the HLA-A and HLA-B alleles for most subjects in the first cohort. According to a later analysis, TCR association rates differed among HLA loci, with DRB1 alleles showing the most associated TCRs and HLA-C alleles showing the fewest. Because counts were too low, under 20 rarely observed V segments, including chromosome 9 orphons, were left out of the earlier analysis of a few hundred of the donors. A later genetic analysis reported fewer N-insertions in productive TCRs among donors in an Asian-associated ancestry cluster than the roughly 690-donor mean. The cohort was sequenced for TCR beta chains only, and without alpha or paired-chain data the features that could be detected were limited. Linkage disequilibrium might explain the correlated functional status among segregating V segments, but an unknown experimental factor could not be excluded. A few of the identified cytomegalovirus-associated TCR beta chains were confirmed in vitro to be specific for cytomegalovirus antigens. The only immune exposure information available for the cohort was CMV serostatus. Assigning TCR associations to individual alleles was difficult when HLA alleles, especially DR and DQ, strongly co-occurred. According to the authors, the approach could potentially be generalized to other disease states and immunological phenotypes. In an earlier analysis of fewer than 750 of the donors, most TCR beta V segments were observed in productive rearrangements about 87% or about 30% of the time, broadly matching IMGT annotations.

The sample consisted of PBMCs. The receptor was isolated from a man between 18 and 35 years old in good health and CMV-seronegative. The V and J genes are TRBV30 and TRBJ1-2; TRBD1 matches 10 bases in the middle. The CDR3 region: CAGSRQGAILGYTF. The bases are TGTGCCGGCTCCCGACAGGGGGCGATCCTGGGCTACACCTTC.